The rows below give T cell receptor beta chains drawn from one sample of a study of CD8+CD57+ T cells in acquired aplastic anemia. Using its own MiXCR run on the reads, TCRdb lists one record per CDR3 protein. This sample carries 350,000 to 450,000 distinct CDR3 sequences, 60% to 80% of them seen once, and the ten largest clones take 4%. Sequencing was performed on sorted CD4+, CD8+, or CD8+CD57+ T cells (not recorded which) from PBMCs. Every receptor here comes from a human donor in good health, serving as a control. Each CDR3 is given with its conserved first and last residue. D genes are given only for firm matches. Some rows mark clone size as missing; the rest say once, few, many or name a class of expanded clone.

d_gene: -; v_gene: TRBV7-2; j_gene: TRBJ2-7; abundance: -; CDR3nt: TGTGCCAGCAGCGTTTCCCGAGAAGACAACGAACAACTGTTC; CDR3aa: CASSVSREDNEQLF
d_gene: TRBD1; v_gene: TRBV5-6; j_gene: TRBJ1-4; abundance: few; CDR3nt: TGTGCCAGCATCCGGACAGGGAACGAAAAACTGTTTTTT; CDR3aa: CASIRTGNEKLFF
d_gene: -; v_gene: TRBV5-1; j_gene: TRBJ1-1; abundance: many; CDR3nt: TGCGCCAGCAGCTTATTGGTTCAGGGGAGAACTGAAGCTTTCTTT; CDR3aa: CASSLLVQGRTEAFF
d_gene: -; v_gene: TRBV29-1; j_gene: TRBJ1-2; abundance: -; CDR3nt: TGCAGCGTTGCCCAGGCCTATGGCTACACCTTC; CDR3aa: CSVAQAYGYTF
d_gene: -; v_gene: TRBV20-1; j_gene: TRBJ2-3; abundance: once; CDR3nt: TGCAGTGCTAGAGCCCTCGGGGCGGGGGCCACAGATACGCAGTATTTT; CDR3aa: CSARALGAGATDTQYF
d_gene: -; v_gene: TRBV7-2; j_gene: TRBJ2-1; abundance: -; CDR3nt: TGTGCCAGCACCCCTATAGCGGTACCATACTACGAGCAGCAGTTCTTC; CDR3aa: CASTPIAVPYYEQQFF
d_gene: TRBD2; v_gene: TRBV7-2; j_gene: TRBJ2-1; abundance: -; CDR3nt: TGTGCCAGCAGCTCCAAAGCGGGGGCCCGGGGTGAGCATTTCTTC; CDR3aa: CASSSKAGARGEHFF
d_gene: TRBD2; v_gene: TRBV5-1; j_gene: TRBJ2-5; abundance: -; CDR3nt: TGTGCCAGCAGGATGGGACTAGCGGAGCAAGAGACCCAGTACTTC; CDR3aa: CASRMGLAEQETQYF
d_gene: TRBD2; v_gene: TRBV6-1; j_gene: TRBJ2-3; abundance: -; CDR3nt: TGTGCCAGCAGTTCTAGCGGGGGGGCCAGCACAGATACGCAGTATTTT; CDR3aa: CASSSSGGASTDTQYF
d_gene: -; v_gene: TRBV5-5; j_gene: TRBJ2-5; abundance: -; CDR3nt: TGTGCCAGCAGCCGCAACGGAGGGCGAGTCCGAGAGACCCAGTACTTC; CDR3aa: CASSRNGGRVRETQYF
d_gene: TRBD1; v_gene: TRBV15; j_gene: TRBJ1-5; abundance: -; CDR3nt: TGTGCCACCAGCCTGGACAGGGGAGTCACCCAGCCCCAGCATTTT; CDR3aa: CATSLDRGVTQPQHF